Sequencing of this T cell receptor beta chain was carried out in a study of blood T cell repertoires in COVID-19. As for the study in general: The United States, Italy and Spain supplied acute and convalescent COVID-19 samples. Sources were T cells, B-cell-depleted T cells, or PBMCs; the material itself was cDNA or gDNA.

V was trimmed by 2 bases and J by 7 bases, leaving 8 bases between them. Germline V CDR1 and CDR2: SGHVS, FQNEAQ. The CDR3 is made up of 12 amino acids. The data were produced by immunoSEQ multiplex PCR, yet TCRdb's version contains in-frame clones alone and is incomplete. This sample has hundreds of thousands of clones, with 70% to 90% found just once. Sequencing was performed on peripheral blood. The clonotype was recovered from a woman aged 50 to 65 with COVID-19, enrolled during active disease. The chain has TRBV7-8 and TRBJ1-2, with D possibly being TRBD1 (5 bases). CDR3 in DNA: TGTGCCAGCAGCTTACAGGGTACTGGCTACACCTTC. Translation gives CASSLQGTGYTF.